This section outlines one T cell receptor (beta chain) sequence together with its context. Clones were sequenced by immunoSEQ multiplex PCR, and TCRdb holds only the in-frame ones, with some missing. The table lists 550,000 to 800,000 clones, 80% to 90% of them singletons. Germline V gene data show CDR1 as LNHDA and CDR2 as SQIVND (reference sequence). The CDR3 spans 17 residues. After removal of 6 bases from V and 2 bases from J, the junction contained 16 bases not matched to a gene. The source of the sample is a study of shared T cell receptors in the human thymus. These data were also reused for a study on human thymus T cells. From that paper: Obtained as resections during corrective heart surgery, the thymus tissue was then studied. Thymic and blood repertoires seemed to show skewed V and J gene use. Unrelated individuals had highly overlapping thymic repertoires, as reported in related research.

The sample was thymocytes. V usage is TRBV19 and J usage is TRBJ2-7; the match to TRBD1 covers 7 bases. This TCR came from a girl under three years old with a congenital heart defect. The CDR3 sequence is CASRGSGEQGLPYEQYF. The CDR3 nucleotides read TGTGCCAGTAGGGGCTCTGGGGAACAGGGGCTTCCCTACGAGCAGTACTTC.